This T cell receptor (beta chain) was captured by sequencing in a study of identical twins. Findings of the study overall: Cord blood beta clonotypes present at high abundance carried fewer insertions; no such pattern appeared in memory repertoires. Zero-insertion results could be subject to partial confounding by invariant MAIT and iNKT cells.

Germline CDR1 LGHNA, CDR2 YNFKEQ. This CDR3 region has 18 residues. The V gene end was trimmed by 3 bases and the J gene end by 5 bases; junction bases not matched to a gene: 11. This clonotype was observed many times. As yet, its antigen is unknown. Through template switching, a universal primer site was introduced, and the cDNA contained unique molecular identifiers. MiXCR, applied by TCRdb to the 5' RACE reads, yields one record per CDR3 protein. The sample lists about 200,000 distinct CDR3 sequences; about 10% were seen once. The chain uses TRBV4-2 and TRBJ2-3; 13 nucleotides match TRBD2. Specimen: memory T cells sorted from blood. The receptor was isolated from a man between 45 and 60 years old in good health. CDR3 protein: CASSHHPTSGGAEDTQYF. Here the CDR3 DNA reads TGTGCCAGCAGCCACCACCCAACTAGCGGGGGGGCGGAAGATACGCAGTATTTT.